The present T cell receptor beta chain was sequenced within a study of blood T cell repertoires in COVID-19. Generated by immunoSEQ multiplex PCR, the TCRdb table keeps only in-frame clones and is missing some. The repertoire holds about 66,000 clones, 86% seen once, with roughly 6.9% in the top ten. Trimming cost V 0 bases and J 8 bases; bases outside gene matches: 4. Germline V lookup: CDR1 SGHRS, CDR2 YFSETQ. This CDR3 contains 13 residues. Sequencing input: peripheral blood. The rearrangement links TRBV5-1 to TRBJ1-2; 7 positions agree with TRBD1. This TCR derives from a man aged 45-65 years with active COVID-19. CDR3 protein: CASSLEGASGYTF. The CDR3 region has the DNA TGCGCCAGCAGCTTGGAGGGGGCCTCAGGCTACACCTTC.